The entry that follows covers one T cell receptor beta chain sequence. Some clones are missing from TCRdb's copy, which holds only in-frame ones; the method was immunoSEQ multiplex PCR. This sample carries about 350,000 clones, just over 90% of them seen once, and the ten largest clones take under 4%. The sample is drawn from a study of Ad26.COV2.S vaccination and SARS-CoV-2 variants. The V end lost 1 base, the J end lost 8 bases, and 17 bases lay between the germline ends. Looked up from germline, CDR1 is LNHNV and CDR2 is YYDKDF (reference sequence). This CDR3 is built from 15 residues. V usage is TRBV15 and J usage is TRBJ1-2, with D possibly being TRBD1 (6 bases). This sequence was found in a human donor who had recovered from COVID-19. Material: peripheral blood, obtained after recovery from COVID-19. This chain's CDR3 is CATSRVGGSGLGYTF. CDR3 coding DNA: TGTGCCACCAGCAGAGTAGGGGGGTCGGGTCTGGGCTACACCTTC.